Listed below are T cell receptor beta chains from one sample, sequenced in a study of human T cells and chemical hapten exposure. TCRdb used MiXCR to reprocess the RACE reads, holding one entry per CDR3 protein. The table has about 350,000 distinct CDR3 sequences, about 6% seen once. Source: whole blood, taken in connection with sensitization to the hapten diphenylcyclopropenone (DPC). All receptors come from a woman under 30 with alopecia areata. Some clones in this sample may be carry-over from other donors' samples. Each CDR3 is given without its conserved first and last residue. Each record gives: J gene, D gene, V gene, CDR3 protein. A D gene is named only where the DNA matches it firmly.

j_gene: TRBJ2-2
d_gene: -
v_gene: TRBV7-9
CDR3aa: ASSSSAGSGELF

j_gene: TRBJ2-6
d_gene: -
v_gene: TRBV18
CDR3aa: ASSPATSASGANVLT

j_gene: TRBJ2-3
d_gene: TRBD2
v_gene: TRBV20-1
CDR3aa: SARFPSGVSTDTQY

j_gene: TRBJ2-5
d_gene: -
v_gene: TRBV2
CDR3aa: ASTPTGFTETQY

j_gene: TRBJ2-3
d_gene: TRBD2
v_gene: TRBV7-9
CDR3aa: ASSFPSGSYTDTQY

j_gene: TRBJ2-5
d_gene: TRBD2
v_gene: TRBV5-1
CDR3aa: ASSLELAGRQETQY

j_gene: TRBJ2-2
d_gene: -
v_gene: TRBV9
CDR3aa: ASSVIGGTGELF

j_gene: TRBJ2-3
d_gene: TRBD2
v_gene: TRBV3-1
CDR3aa: ASSPGLEDTDTQY

j_gene: TRBJ1-5
d_gene: -
v_gene: TRBV7-9
CDR3aa: ASSLSNQPQH

j_gene: TRBJ2-5
d_gene: TRBD2
v_gene: TRBV5-1
CDR3aa: ASSLATSVGETQY

j_gene: TRBJ1-4
d_gene: TRBD1
v_gene: TRBV28
CDR3aa: ASTAVGQGNEKLF

j_gene: TRBJ2-5
d_gene: -
v_gene: TRBV15
CDR3aa: ATSRYRPGVREETQY

j_gene: TRBJ2-3
d_gene: -
v_gene: TRBV4-3
CDR3aa: ASSHVPGRSTDTQY

j_gene: TRBJ1-2
d_gene: -
v_gene: TRBV5-8
CDR3aa: ASSLSQGHYGYT

j_gene: TRBJ2-2
d_gene: -
v_gene: TRBV19
CDR3aa: ASSIDGGRRTGELF

j_gene: TRBJ1-1
d_gene: -
v_gene: TRBV27
CDR3aa: ASATGFSTEAF

j_gene: TRBJ1-3
d_gene: -
v_gene: TRBV7-2
CDR3aa: ASSLDPGPSGNTIY

j_gene: TRBJ2-1
d_gene: TRBD2
v_gene: TRBV20-1
CDR3aa: SARRPPPRLAGGFDEQF

j_gene: TRBJ2-5
d_gene: -
v_gene: TRBV29-1
CDR3aa: SVTPGETQY

j_gene: TRBJ2-6
d_gene: -
v_gene: TRBV5-1
CDR3aa: ASSPQGSGANVLT

j_gene: TRBJ2-3
d_gene: TRBD2
v_gene: TRBV4-3
CDR3aa: ASSRETGLGADTQY

j_gene: TRBJ1-5
d_gene: TRBD1
v_gene: TRBV7-2
CDR3aa: ASSLADWTGGTGQPQH

j_gene: TRBJ1-1
d_gene: -
v_gene: TRBV12-3/TRBV12-4
CDR3aa: ASSPGRPNTEAF

j_gene: TRBJ1-1
d_gene: TRBD1
v_gene: TRBV12-3/TRBV12-4
CDR3aa: ASSSRRQGAFYTEAF

j_gene: TRBJ1-1
d_gene: TRBD1
v_gene: TRBV7-2
CDR3aa: ASSPIPGQGRNTEAF

j_gene: TRBJ1-2
d_gene: TRBD1
v_gene: TRBV6-1
CDR3aa: ASTAIGTATQYGYT

j_gene: TRBJ1-5
d_gene: -
v_gene: TRBV7-2
CDR3aa: ASSVWGESGQPQH

j_gene: TRBJ1-4
d_gene: TRBD1
v_gene: TRBV7-8
CDR3aa: ASSPQTGTVEKLF

j_gene: TRBJ2-3
d_gene: -
v_gene: TRBV4-2
CDR3aa: ASSLDSDRQYTQY

j_gene: TRBJ1-2
d_gene: -
v_gene: TRBV7-9
CDR3aa: ASSLSPLNGYT

j_gene: TRBJ2-3
d_gene: -
v_gene: TRBV9
CDR3aa: ASSVLPPGSD

j_gene: TRBJ2-1
d_gene: -
v_gene: TRBV7-2
CDR3aa: ASSLAEGLEQF

j_gene: TRBJ1-1
d_gene: TRBD1
v_gene: TRBV6-5
CDR3aa: ASSYPDRGTEAF

j_gene: TRBJ2-2
d_gene: -
v_gene: TRBV7-3
CDR3aa: ASSSSGLAPGELF

j_gene: TRBJ1-2
d_gene: -
v_gene: TRBV12-3/TRBV12-4
CDR3aa: ASSPGSIYGYT

j_gene: TRBJ1-1
d_gene: -
v_gene: TRBV18
CDR3aa: ASSPTGDGEAF

j_gene: TRBJ1-1
d_gene: -
v_gene: TRBV7-3
CDR3aa: ASSLIGGRTEAF

j_gene: TRBJ2-3
d_gene: TRBD2
v_gene: TRBV6-5
CDR3aa: ASSSSGGRTDTQY

j_gene: TRBJ2-1
d_gene: TRBD2
v_gene: TRBV4-3
CDR3aa: ASSQGGGASNEQF

j_gene: TRBJ2-6
d_gene: TRBD1
v_gene: TRBV5-1
CDR3aa: ASSLPSGTGGEYPPPGANVLT

j_gene: TRBJ1-4
d_gene: -
v_gene: TRBV6-6
CDR3aa: ASSYEGTGARNEKLF

j_gene: TRBJ1-4
d_gene: -
v_gene: TRBV6-2/TRBV6-3
CDR3aa: ASTSWGRTNEKLF

j_gene: TRBJ1-5
d_gene: -
v_gene: TRBV20-1
CDR3aa: SAGGTGRNQPQH

j_gene: TRBJ2-3
d_gene: TRBD2
v_gene: TRBV20-1
CDR3aa: SAGGGAIYIDTQY

j_gene: TRBJ1-2
d_gene: -
v_gene: TRBV5-6
CDR3aa: ASSSRDEIGGYT